This T cell receptor beta chain was retrieved from a study of a mutant IDH1 vaccine in newly diagnosed glioma. For this clone: Its matching antigen is unknown.

Sequencing was performed with immunoSEQ multiplex PCR; in TCRdb, only in-frame clones are kept and a portion is missing. The table has over 60,000 clones, around 89% seen once. Time point in this sample: week 11, during vaccination. The investigators gave 300 ug of mutant IDH1 20-mer peptide in each vaccine dose, together with topical imiquimod. The source of this sequence is a middle-aged man with glioma. Source: PBMCs, taken from a glioma patient whose treatment included an IDH1 peptide vaccine.

CDR3 DNA: TGTGCCAGCAGCTTAGACAGGGGGCACGAGCAGTACTTC. Its translation is CASSLDRGHEQYF. The chain links TRBV7-8 to TRBJ2-7; 9 bases map to TRBD1. Trimming took 1 base from V and 5 from J; bases not matched to a gene: 0. The CDR3 is 13 residues long. The germline gives CDR1 SGHVS, CDR2 FQNEAQ.